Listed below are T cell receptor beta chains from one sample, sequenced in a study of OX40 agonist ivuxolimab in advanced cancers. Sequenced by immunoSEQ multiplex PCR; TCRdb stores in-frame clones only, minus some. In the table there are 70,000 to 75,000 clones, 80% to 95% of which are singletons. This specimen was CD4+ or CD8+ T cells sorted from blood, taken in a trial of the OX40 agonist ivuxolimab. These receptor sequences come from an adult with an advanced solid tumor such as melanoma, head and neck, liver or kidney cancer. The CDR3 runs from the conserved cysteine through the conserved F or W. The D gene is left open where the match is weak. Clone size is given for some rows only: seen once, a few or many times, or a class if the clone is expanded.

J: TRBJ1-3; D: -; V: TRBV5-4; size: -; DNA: TGTGCCAGCAGCCTAGAGCGGAGCTCTGGAAACACCATATATTTT; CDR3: CASSLERSSGNTIYF
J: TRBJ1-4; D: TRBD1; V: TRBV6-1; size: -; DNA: TGTGCCAGCAGTGAAACGCTGGCGACAGGGTCTAATGAAAAACTGTTTTTT; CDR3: CASSETLATGSNEKLFF
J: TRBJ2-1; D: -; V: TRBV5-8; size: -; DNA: TGTGCCAGCAGGGCTACAGGGTTCAATGAGCAGTTCTTC; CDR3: CASRATGFNEQFF
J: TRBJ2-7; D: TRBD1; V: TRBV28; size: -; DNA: TGTGCCAGCACCCTCTCTCCGGGACAGGGGGCGGGTGAGCAGTACTTC; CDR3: CASTLSPGQGAGEQYF
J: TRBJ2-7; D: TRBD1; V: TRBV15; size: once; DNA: TGTGCCACCAGCAGAGAAGGGACAGGGGGCTACGAGCAGTACTTC; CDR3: CATSREGTGGYEQYF
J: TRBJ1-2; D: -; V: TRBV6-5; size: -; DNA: TGTGCCAGCAGTTACTCTCCCCAGGGTAACTATGGCTACACCTTC; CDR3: CASSYSPQGNYGYTF
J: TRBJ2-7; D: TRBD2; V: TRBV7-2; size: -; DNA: TGTGCCAGCAGCTTAGGAGCGGGAGTCTCCTACGAGCAGTACTTC; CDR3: CASSLGAGVSYEQYF
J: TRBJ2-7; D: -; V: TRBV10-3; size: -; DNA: TGTGCCACACAGAACTTGGGAGACGAGCAGTACTTC; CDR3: CATQNLGDEQYF
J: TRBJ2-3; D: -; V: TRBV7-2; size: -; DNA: TGTGCCAGCAGCTTCGCTGGTTCAGATACGCAGTATTTT; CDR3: CASSFAGSDTQYF
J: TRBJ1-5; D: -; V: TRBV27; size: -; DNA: TGTGCCAGCAGTCCACTATTCAGCGGATCAGGCAATCAGCCCCAGCATTTT; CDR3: CASSPLFSGSGNQPQHF
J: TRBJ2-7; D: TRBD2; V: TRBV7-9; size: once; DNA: TGTGCCAGCAGCAACGGACTAGCGGTATACGAGCAGTACTTC; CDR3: CASSNGLAVYEQYF
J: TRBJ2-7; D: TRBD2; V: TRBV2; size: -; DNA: TGTGCCACCGAAGGAGCGGGAGTTGGGGAGCAGTACTTC; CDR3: CATEGAGVGEQYF
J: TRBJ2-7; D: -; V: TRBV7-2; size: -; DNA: TGTGCCAGCAGCCAGACTAGGGGGCCCTACGAGCAGTACTTC; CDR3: CASSQTRGPYEQYF
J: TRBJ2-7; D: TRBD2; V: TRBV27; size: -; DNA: TGTGCCAGCAGTTTAACTGGACTAGCGGGAGGGGTCTCCTACGAGCAGTACTTC; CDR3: CASSLTGLAGGVSYEQYF
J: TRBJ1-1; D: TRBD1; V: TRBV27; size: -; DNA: TGTGCCAGCAGCTCGACAGGGAGCACTGAAGCTTTCTTT; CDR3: CASSSTGSTEAFF
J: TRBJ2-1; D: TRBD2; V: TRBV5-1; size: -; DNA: TGCGCCACCACCCTAGCGGGACCCTACAATGAGCAGTTCTTC; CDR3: CATTLAGPYNEQFF
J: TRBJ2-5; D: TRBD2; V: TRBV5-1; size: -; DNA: TGCGCCAGCAGCTTGGCCCCGGCGACCCATCCACTAGCGGGACAAGAGACCCAGTACTTC; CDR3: CASSLAPATHPLAGQETQYF
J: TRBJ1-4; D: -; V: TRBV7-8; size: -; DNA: TGTGCCAGCAGCTTCGAAAATGAAAAACTGTTTTTT; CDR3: CASSFENEKLFF
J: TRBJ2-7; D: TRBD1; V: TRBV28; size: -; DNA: TGTGCCAGCAGAGGACAGGGTGTATACGAGCAGTACTTC; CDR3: CASRGQGVYEQYF
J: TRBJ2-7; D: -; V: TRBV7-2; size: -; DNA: TGTGCCAGCAGCTTCTCACTAGTTGGGCGGGAGCAGTACTTC; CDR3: CASSFSLVGREQYF
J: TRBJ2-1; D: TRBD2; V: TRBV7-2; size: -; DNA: TGTGCCAGCAGCCCTTTCTCCGGGACTAGCGGGAGGGCTGGCAATGAGCAGTTCTTC; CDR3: CASSPFSGTSGRAGNEQFF
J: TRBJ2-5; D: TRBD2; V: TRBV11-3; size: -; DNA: TGTGCCAGCAGCCCAGTAGCGGGCCATGCCGTGGTGACCCAGTACTTC; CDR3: CASSPVAGHAVVTQYF
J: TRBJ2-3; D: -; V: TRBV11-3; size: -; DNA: TGTGCCAGCAGCTTAGGCCGGGACACGAGCACAGATACGCAGTATTTT; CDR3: CASSLGRDTSTDTQYF
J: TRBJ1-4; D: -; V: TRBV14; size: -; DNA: TGTGCCAGCAGCCAAGATGTAGGGACACCTCGTGAAAAACTGTTTTTT; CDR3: CASSQDVGTPREKLFF
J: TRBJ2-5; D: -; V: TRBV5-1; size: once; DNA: TGCGCCAGCAGCCTCGGAGGGGTTGAAGAGACCCAGTACTTC; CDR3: CASSLGGVEETQYF